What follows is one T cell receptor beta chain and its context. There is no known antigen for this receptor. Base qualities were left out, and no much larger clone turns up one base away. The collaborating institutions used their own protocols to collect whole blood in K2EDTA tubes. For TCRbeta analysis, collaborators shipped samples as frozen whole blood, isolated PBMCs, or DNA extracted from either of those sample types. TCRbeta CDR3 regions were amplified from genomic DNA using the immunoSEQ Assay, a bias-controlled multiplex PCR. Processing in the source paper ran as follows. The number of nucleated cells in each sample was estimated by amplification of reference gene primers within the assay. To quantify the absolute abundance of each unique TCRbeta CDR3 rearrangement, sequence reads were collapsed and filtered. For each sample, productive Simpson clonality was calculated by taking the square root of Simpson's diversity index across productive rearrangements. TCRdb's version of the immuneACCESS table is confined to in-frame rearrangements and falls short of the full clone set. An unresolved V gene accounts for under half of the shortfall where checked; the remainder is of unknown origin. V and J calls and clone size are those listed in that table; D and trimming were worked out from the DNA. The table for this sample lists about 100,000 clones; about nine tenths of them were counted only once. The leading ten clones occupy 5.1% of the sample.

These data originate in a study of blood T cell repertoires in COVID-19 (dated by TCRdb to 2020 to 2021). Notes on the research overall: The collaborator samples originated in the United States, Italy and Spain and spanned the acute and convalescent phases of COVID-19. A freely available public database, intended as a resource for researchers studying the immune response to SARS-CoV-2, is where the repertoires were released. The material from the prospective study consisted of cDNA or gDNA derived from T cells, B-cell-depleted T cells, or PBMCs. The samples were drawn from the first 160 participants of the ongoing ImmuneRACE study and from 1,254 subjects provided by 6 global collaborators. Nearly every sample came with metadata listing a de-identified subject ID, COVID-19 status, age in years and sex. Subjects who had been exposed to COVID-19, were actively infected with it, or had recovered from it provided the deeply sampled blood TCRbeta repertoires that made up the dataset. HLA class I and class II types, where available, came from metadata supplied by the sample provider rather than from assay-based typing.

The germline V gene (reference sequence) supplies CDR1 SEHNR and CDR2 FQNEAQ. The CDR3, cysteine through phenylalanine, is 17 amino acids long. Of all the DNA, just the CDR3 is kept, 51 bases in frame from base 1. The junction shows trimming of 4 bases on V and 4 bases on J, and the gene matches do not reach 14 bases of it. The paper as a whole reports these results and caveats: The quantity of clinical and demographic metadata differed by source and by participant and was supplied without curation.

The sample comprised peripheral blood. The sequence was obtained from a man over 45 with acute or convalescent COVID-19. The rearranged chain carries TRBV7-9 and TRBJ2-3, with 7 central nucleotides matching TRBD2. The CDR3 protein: CASSSPQAGVPSDTQYF. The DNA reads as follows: TGTGCCAGCAGCTCTCCCCAGGCGGGAGTTCCCTCAGATACGCAGTATTTT.